This T cell receptor beta chain stems from a study of control samples from healthy donors and cancer patients. The repertoire was sequenced with immunoSEQ multiplex PCR; TCRdb's copy has only in-frame clones and lacks some. The repertoire holds around 120,000 clones, 80% to 90% seen once, with 1% to 1.4% in the top ten. Germline trimming cut 9 bases from V and 4 bases from J; bases unmatched to any gene: 11. Germline values: CDR1 MNHEY, CDR2 SMNVEV (reference sequence). CDR3 size: 14 residues. The chain carries TRBV27 and TRBJ2-7; 8 bases agree with TRBD1. The specimen sequenced was PBMCs. This sequence was found in a woman in her 50s with colorectal cancer. The CDR3 loop is CAREKDRVSYEQYF. The CDR3 coding sequence is TGTGCCAGGGAAAAGGACAGGGTGTCTTACGAGCAGTACTTC.